This T cell receptor (beta chain) was recorded in a study of blood T cells in healthy people across ages. Study findings and constraints: Conclusively comparing naive with antigen-experienced cells was impossible with unsorted PBMCs.

Turning to this clonotype: Its antigen is not identified.

With a J-beta primer mix and a sample-barcoded 5' primer, a second PCR ran roughly 6 to 12 cycles. Using its own MiXCR run on the 5' RACE reads, TCRdb lists one record per CDR3 protein. The sample has 910,000 or so distinct CDR3 sequences; approximately 50% are singletons. CDR1 and CDR2 (germline): SGHVS, FNYEAQ. The CDR3 has 16 amino acids. The V end was cut by 3 bases, the J end by 7 bases, with 22 bases between. This clonotype originated in an older woman in good health. The source material was blood. This chain joins TRBV7-6 and TRBJ2-7; D possibly corresponds to TRBD2 (5 bases). Written as DNA, the CDR3 is TGTGCCAGCAGCTTCGATCCCCCTAGCCCTCTCGGTGAGCAGTACTTC. Translation gives CASSFDPPSPLGEQYF.